Listed below are T cell receptor beta chains from one sample, sequenced in a study of blood T cells in healthy people across ages. TCRdb re-analysed the 5' RACE reads in MiXCR, keeping a single row per CDR3 protein. The table lists 1.5 million to 2 million distinct CDR3 sequences, about 35% of them singletons. The sequencing sample was made of blood. The receptor source for this set is a woman under 40 in good health. CDR3s include the opening cysteine and the closing phenylalanine or tryptophan. Fields, in order: J gene, clone size, V gene, D gene, CDR3 protein, CDR3 DNA. D genes are given only for firm matches. Only part of the rows carry a size: once, few, many, or a class if the clone is expanded.

>TRBJ1-5|.|TRBV12-3/TRBV12-4|.
CATTFGPQPQHF
TGTGCCACTACGTTCGGACCCCAGCCCCAGCATTTT
>TRBJ2-5|.|TRBV15|.
CATSADLRGAETQYF
TGTGCCACCAGCGCAGATTTACGGGGGGCGGAGACCCAGTACTTC
>TRBJ1-2|.|TRBV13|.
CASSFGQVDGYTF
TGTGCCAGCAGCTTCGGGCAAGTAGATGGCTACACCTTC
>TRBJ1-4|few|TRBV4-1|.
CASSQVSGGAEKLFF
TGCGCCAGCAGCCAAGTCTCGGGGGGCGCGGAAAAACTGTTTTTT
>TRBJ2-3|.|TRBV18|.
CASSPTRATDTQYF
TGTGCCAGCTCACCAACGCGGGCGACAGATACGCAGTATTTT
>TRBJ1-1|few|TRBV4-1|.
CASSQRGGRLYNTEAFF
TGCGCCAGCAGCCAAAGGGGGGGTCGGTTATACAACACTGAAGCTTTCTTT
>TRBJ2-7|.|TRBV9|.
CASSVDQQGLGEQYF
TGTGCCAGCAGCGTAGACCAACAGGGTTTGGGCGAGCAGTACTTC
>TRBJ2-1|few|TRBV27|.
CASPRTPLGEQFF
TGTGCCAGCCCCCGTACCCCCCTGGGTGAGCAGTTCTTC
>TRBJ2-3|many|TRBV29-1|.
CTTDTQYF
TGCACCACAGATACGCAGTATTTT
>TRBJ2-7|few|TRBV3-1|TRBD2
CASSQETQLAGIYEQYF
TGTGCCAGCAGCCAAGAAACCCAGCTAGCGGGGATCTACGAGCAGTACTTC
>TRBJ1-2|.|TRBV7-2|.
CASRPGRDYGYTF
TGTGCCAGCAGACCGGGACGGGACTATGGCTACACCTTC
>TRBJ1-6|.|TRBV3-1|TRBD1
CASSQKATGRVSPLHF
TGTGCCAGCAGCCAAAAAGCGACAGGGCGGGTTTCACCCCTCCACTTT
>TRBJ2-7|few|TRBV7-9|TRBD2
CASSPGGSRSYEQYF
TGTGCCAGCAGTCCCGGGGGGAGTAGGTCCTACGAGCAGTACTTC
>TRBJ2-7|.|TRBV6-1|TRBD2
CASSPDTGGSFEQYF
TGTGCCAGCAGCCCCGACACGGGGGGGTCCTTCGAGCAGTACTTC
>TRBJ2-1|.|TRBV4-2|.
CASSQDMASNEQFF
TGTGCCAGCAGCCAAGATATGGCTAGCAATGAGCAGTTCTTC
>TRBJ1-6|few|TRBV2|.
CASNGDNSPLHF
TGTGCCAGCAATGGGGATAATTCACCCCTCCACTTT
>TRBJ2-1|.|TRBV27|.
CASSPEMGGTYNEQFF
TGTGCCAGCAGTCCAGAGATGGGGGGAACCTACAATGAGCAGTTCTTC
>TRBJ2-1|.|TRBV7-9|.
CASSLALGQSINERFF
TGTGCCAGCAGCTTAGCGCTGGGCCAGTCCATCAATGAGCGGTTCTTC
>TRBJ1-2|.|TRBV4-1|.
CASSQKGPPAGSYGYTF
TGCGCCAGCAGCCAGAAAGGCCCCCCGGCAGGGTCCTATGGCTACACCTTC
>TRBJ2-1|few|TRBV18|TRBD1
CASSQTGTANEQFF
TGTGCCAGCTCACAAACCGGGACAGCAAATGAGCAGTTCTTC
>TRBJ1-5|.|TRBV20-1|.
CSARDGTGGRGQPQHF
TGCAGTGCTAGAGATGGTACGGGGGGGCGAGGTCAGCCCCAGCATTTT
>TRBJ2-5|.|TRBV7-8|.
CASSWDPGETQYF
TGTGCCAGCAGTTGGGACCCGGGGGAGACCCAGTACTTC
>TRBJ2-7|few|TRBV11-2|.
CASSAGRGEVSYEQYF
TGTGCCAGCAGCGCGGGACGAGGGGAGGTGTCCTACGAGCAGTACTTC
>TRBJ2-7|.|TRBV6-1|.
CASSEARDTYEQYF
TGTGCCAGCAGTGAAGCGAGGGACACCTACGAGCAGTACTTC
>TRBJ2-7|few|TRBV20-1|TRBD2
CSAATRTSRVYEQYF
TGCAGTGCTGCAACCCGGACTAGCAGGGTCTACGAGCAGTACTTC
>TRBJ2-7|many|TRBV7-9|TRBD1
CASSYGTGGDEQYF
TGTGCCAGCAGTTACGGGACAGGGGGTGACGAGCAGTACTTC
>TRBJ1-1|.|TRBV5-1|TRBD1
CASSTTGGNTEAFF
TGCGCCAGCAGCACGACAGGGGGGAACACTGAAGCTTTCTTT
>TRBJ2-7|.|TRBV30|TRBD1
CAWGAAPGQGFYEQYF
TGTGCCTGGGGTGCAGCGCCGGGACAGGGGTTCTACGAGCAGTACTTC
>TRBJ1-2|many|TRBV10-3|.
CAISAGPGQGLDYTF
TGTGCCATCAGTGCGGGCCCAGGGCAGGGCTTAGACTACACCTTC
>TRBJ2-3|.|TRBV20-1|TRBD2
CSARSALADLQDTQYF
TGCAGTGCTAGAAGCGCGCTAGCGGACCTCCAGGATACGCAGTATTTT
>TRBJ2-3|many|TRBV29-1|.
CSTRTVAIDTQYF
TGCAGCACCCGGACGGTGGCAATCGATACGCAGTATTTT
>TRBJ2-2|.|TRBV15|.
CATSIRGGELFF
TGTGCCACCAGCATACGTGGCGGGGAGCTGTTTTTT
>TRBJ2-2|few|TRBV5-1|.
CASSTRDTGELFF
TGCGCCAGCAGTACGAGGGACACCGGGGAGCTGTTTTTT
>TRBJ2-3|.|TRBV12-3/TRBV12-4|.
CASSLSGMSADTQYF
TGTGCCAGCAGTTTATCCGGGATGAGCGCAGATACGCAGTATTTT
>TRBJ2-7|few|TRBV27|.
CASSPDTGTYEQYF
TGTGCCAGCAGTCCAGATACAGGGACCTACGAGCAGTACTTC
>TRBJ2-3|.|TRBV29-1|TRBD2
CSIPFRGGTDTQYF
TGCAGCATCCCCTTCCGGGGGGGCACAGATACGCAGTATTTT
>TRBJ2-1|.|TRBV14|.
CASSPFRNYNEQFF
TGTGCCAGCAGCCCCTTTCGCAACTACAATGAGCAGTTCTTC
>TRBJ2-4|many|TRBV4-1|.
CASSQDNIAKNIQYF
TGCGCCAGCAGCCAAGACAACATAGCCAAAAACATTCAGTACTTC
>TRBJ1-1|.|TRBV29-1|.
CSVRVGGEGTEAFF
TGCAGCGTTCGGGTTGGGGGAGAAGGGACTGAAGCTTTCTTT
>TRBJ1-4|.|TRBV5-1|.
CASSLDSDNEKLFF
TGCGCCAGCAGCCTGGACAGTGATAATGAAAAACTGTTTTTT
>TRBJ1-1|.|TRBV29-1|.
CSGREGGTEAFF
TGCAGCGGAAGGGAGGGAGGCACTGAAGCTTTCTTT
>TRBJ1-1|.|TRBV29-1|.
CSTGGTVNTEAFF
TGCAGCACCGGGGGGACTGTGAACACCGAAGCTTTCTTT
>TRBJ1-2|many|TRBV4-1|.
CASSQDLGARGYTF
TGCGCCAGCAGCCAAGATTTGGGGGCTCGTGGCTACACCTTC
>TRBJ2-1|.|TRBV5-6|.
CASSLGLAAEYNEQFF
TGTGCCAGCAGCTTGGGATTAGCGGCCGAATACAATGAGCAGTTCTTC